This is a list of T cell receptor beta chains from one sample in a study of cytomegalovirus exposure and HLA in healthy donors. TCRdb's table, derived via immunoSEQ multiplex PCR, lists solely in-frame clones and lacks some. The repertoire holds fewer than 140,000 clones, with over 75% as singletons. Sequencing was performed on PBMCs. The receptors were sampled from a man aged 55 to 70 in good health and CMV-seronegative. Each CDR3 is given with its conserved first and last residue. The order of the fields is clone size, J gene, V gene, D gene, CDR3 DNA, CDR3 protein. The D gene is left open where the match is weak. Some rows mark clone size as missing; the rest say once, few, many or name a class of expanded clone.

>-|TRBJ1-5|TRBV28|-
TGTGCCAGCAGTTTAATTCGGGGGGGATACGGGGGCAATCAGCCCCAGCATTTT
CASSLIRGGYGGNQPQHF
>once|TRBJ1-3|TRBV6-5|-
TGTGCCAGCAGTTACTGGAGGCCGGGGGAGGGAAACACCATATATTTT
CASSYWRPGEGNTIYF
>-|TRBJ2-2|TRBV5-1|-
TGCGCCAGCAGCTTGGGCGGGGTCGGGGAGCTGTTTTTT
CASSLGGVGELFF
>-|TRBJ1-1|TRBV7-8|-
TGTGCCAGCAGCACTTTAGGGGGGGACACTGAAGCTTTCTTT
CASSTLGGDTEAFF
>-|TRBJ1-1|TRBV19|-
TGTGCCAGTAGTATTATCAGGAAGGGGGACACTGAAGCTTTCTTT
CASSIIRKGDTEAFF
>-|TRBJ1-4|TRBV5-4|-
TGTGCCAGCAGCGAGGGACATAGCACTAATGAAAAACTGTTTTTT
CASSEGHSTNEKLFF
>few|TRBJ2-5|TRBV5-6|-
TGTGCCAGCAGCTTGGTTGCCCGAGCGACCCAGTACTTC
CASSLVARATQYF
>once|TRBJ1-5|TRBV19|TRBD1
TGTGCCAGTAGGGGCGACAGGGAGAGTCAGCCCCAGCATTTT
CASRGDRESQPQHF
>once|TRBJ2-1|TRBV6-6|TRBD2
TGTGCCAGCAGCCCCCTCGGGGGGACCTCCTACAATGAGCAGTTCTTC
CASSPLGGTSYNEQFF
>-|TRBJ2-3|TRBV5-1|TRBD1
TGCGCCAGCAGTCCGAACAGGGGCCGATCGTATTTT
CASSPNRGRSYF
>few|TRBJ2-1|TRBV27|TRBD1
TGTGCCAGCAGTTCCCCCCAAGGGACAGGGGCGAATGAGCAGTTCTTC
CASSSPQGTGANEQFF
>once|TRBJ2-5|TRBV9|TRBD2
TGTGCCAGCAGCTCCTTCGGAATGGCGCTAGCGGGGGGACCTCAAGAGACCCAGTACTTC
CASSSFGMALAGGPQETQYF
>-|TRBJ2-1|TRBV4-1|TRBD2
TGCGCCAGCAGCGCGGGGGATTATGAGCAGTTCTTC
CASSAGDYEQFF
>few|TRBJ2-7|TRBV7-9|-
TGTGCCAGCAGCTTAGGGGCATACGAGCAGTACTTC
CASSLGAYEQYF
>-|TRBJ1-6|TRBV5-1|-
TGCGCCAGCAGCTTAAGTAGCTCCTATAATTCACCCCTCCACTTT
CASSLSSSYNSPLHF